These 10 T cell receptor beta chains originate from one sample sequenced in a study of CXCR3-negative and CXCR3-positive naive CD8 T cells. Via 5' RACE with UMI labels, TRB cDNA libraries were prepared. Reprocessing the 5' RACE reads, TCRdb reports a single entry for every CDR3 protein and omits DNA. Its clone listing holds 45,000 to 75,000 distinct CDR3 sequences. Input material: naive CXCR3- CD8+ T cells from blood. Described subset: CD45RO-CCR7+CD27+CD95- naive CD8+ T cells lacking CXCR3 (TNR3-). All receptors come from a human donor in good health. Some clones in this sample may be carry-over from other donors' samples.

This chain connects TRBV7-9 to TRBJ2-7; the TRBD1 assignment by TCRdb is unverifiable without DNA. The CDR3 is 13 residues long. Per germline, CDR1 SEHNR and CDR2 FQNEAQ (reference sequence). The CDR3 sequence: CASSPSGAHEQYF.

The chain combines TRBV29-1 with TRBJ2-7; TCRdb selects TRBD2, and the lack of DNA leaves this call unchecked. This CDR3 spans 13 amino acids. The V gene's germline CDR1 is SQVTM and CDR2 ANQGSEA. The CDR3 loop reads CSVERGDSYEQYF.

V gene TRBV12-3 or TRBV12-4 combines with J gene TRBJ2-4; the TCRdb call, TRBD1, lacks DNA for checking. This CDR3 is 14 amino acids long. This CDR3 is CASSSLGAKNIQYF.

The gene calls are TRBV7-9 and TRBJ2-5; TCRdb selects TRBD1, and the lack of DNA leaves this call unchecked. This CDR3 has 14 amino acids. Germline values: CDR1 SEHNR, CDR2 FQNEAQ (reference sequence). The CDR3 spells CASSPGRYQETQYF.

The rearrangement uses TRBV12-3 or TRBV12-4 and TRBJ2-1; the D call of TRBD1 rests on TCRdb alone, since no DNA is present to check it. The CDR3 is made up of 16 amino acids. CDR3 amino acids: CASRRPGTGGYNEQFF.

The J gene is TRBJ2-7, the V gene TRBV29-1; TCRdb's D call, TRBD2, is unchecked because there is no DNA. The CDR3 has 11 residues. Germline CDR1 is SQVTM and CDR2 is ANQGSEA. CDR3 protein: CSFRGGYEQYF.

This sequence joins TRBV20-1 and TRBJ1-1; the D call from TCRdb, TRBD1, cannot be confirmed without DNA. Per the germline V gene, CDR1 is DFQATT and CDR2 is SNEGSKA (reference sequence). The CDR3 is 14 residues long. This CDR3 reads CSARVRGLNTEAFF.

The chain couples TRBV7-9 to TRBJ2-7; there is no DNA to check the TCRdb D call of TRBD2. The CDR3 runs to 14 residues. Germline assignment: CDR1 SEHNR and CDR2 FQNEAQ (reference sequence). This chain's CDR3 is CASSQGLAGVEQYF.

The chain combines TRBV3-1 with TRBJ1-2; TCRdb lists TRBD1, though no DNA is available to test this call. Germline V CDR1 and CDR2: LGHDT, YNNKEL (reference sequence). The CDR3 totals 14 residues. CDR3 protein: CASSQGDRPYGYTF.

The J gene is TRBJ1-5, the V gene TRBV7-6; without DNA, the TCRdb call of TRBD1 cannot be checked. CDR1 is SGHVS, CDR2 FNYEAQ, per germline. This CDR3 has 16 amino acids. CDR3 region: CASSPITGQYNQPQHF. Combining the CDR3 with reference TRBV7-6 and TRBJ1-5 gives the whole variable domain GAGVSQSPRYKVTKRGQDVALRCDPISGHVSLYWYRQALGQGPEFLTYFNYEAQQDKSGLPNDRFSAERPEGSISTLTIQRTEQRDSAMYRCASSPITGQYNQPQHFGDGTRLSIL.